These 25 T cell receptor beta chains share one sample of origin, sequenced in a study of blood T cell repertoires in COVID-19. Here immunoSEQ multiplex PCR was the method, and the copy in TCRdb shows in-frame clones only, minus some. The sample lists around 310,000 clones, 70% to 90% seen once, with 9.5% in the top ten. The specimen sequenced was PBMCs or T cells enriched from blood (not recorded which). These TCRs come from a woman aged 40-49 years who had recovered from COVID-19.

This clone was recorded only once. The chain joins TRBV3-1 (or the pseudogene TRBV3-2) to TRBJ1-1; TRBD1 is a possible D gene (6 bases). The V gene lost 4 bases and the J gene lost 8 bases, with 11 bases spanning the gap. The CDR3 spans 12 residues. CDR1 and CDR2 from the germline V gene are LGHDT and YNNKEL (reference sequence). This CDR3 reads CASSPGRGEAFF. DNA of the CDR3: TGTGCCAGCAGCCCCGGGAGGGGGGAAGCTTTCTTT.

V is TRBV28 and J is TRBJ1-2, with 7 positions matching TRBD1. Germline loops: CDR1 MDHEN, CDR2 SYDVKM. Trimming at V came to 7 bases and at J to 2 bases, leaving 7 bases not matched to a gene. The CDR3 length is 14 residues. The CDR3 DNA sequence: TGTGCCAGCATCTTAGGGGACAGAAACTATGGCTACACCTTC. It yields the protein CASILGDRNYGYTF.

The CDR3 DNA reads TGTGCCAGCAGCCGCCGGGACAGGAATACCGGGGAGCTGTTTTTT. This codes for CASSRRDRNTGELFF. The chain employs TRBV2 and TRBJ2-2, with TRBD1 identical over 8 bases. V shed 6 bases and J 5 bases; nucleotides not matched to a gene: 8. This CDR3 is 15 amino acids long. Per germline, CDR1 SNHLY and CDR2 FYNNEI. The full variable domain, completed using reference TRBV2 and TRBJ2-2, is EPEVTQTPSHQVTQMGQEVILRCVPISNHLYFYWYRQILGQKVEFLVSFYNNEISEKSEIFDDQFSVERPDGSNFTLKIRSTKLEDSAMYFCASSRRDRNTGELFFGEGSRLTVL.

The V and J genes are TRBV3-1 (or the pseudogene TRBV3-2) and TRBJ2-6; no reliable D call. V was trimmed by 1 base and J by 0 bases, leaving 7 bases between them. Germline V gene sequence: CDR1 LGHDT, CDR2 YNNKEL (reference sequence). The CDR3 totals 16 residues. CDR3 in amino acids: CASSQGAVSGANVLTF. The CDR3 DNA reads as TGTGCCAGCAGCCAAGGAGCCGTCTCTGGGGCCAACGTCCTGACTTTC.

Here the CDR3 reads CASSQERGASTDTQYF. The CDR3 DNA is TGCGCCAGCAGCCAAGAACGGGGGGCTAGCACAGATACGCAGTATTTT. This chain joins TRBV4-3 and TRBJ2-3; D might be TRBD2 (7 bases). Trimming took 0 bases from V and 0 from J, leaving 10 bases between them. Germline CDR1 is LGHNA and CDR2 is YSLEER. This CDR3 contains 16 residues.

The chain uses TRBV4-3 and TRBJ2-7; no clear D gene. From germline, CDR1 is LGHNA and CDR2 YSLEER. This CDR3 contains 14 residues. Trimming shortened V by 4 bases and J by 0 bases, and 10 bases separated the two germline ends. The CDR3 loop is CASSRSGSSYEQYF. CDR3 in DNA: TGCGCCAGCAGCCGGTCTGGTAGCTCCTACGAGCAGTACTTC.

This chain joins TRBV28 and TRBJ2-1, with TRBD2 identical over 8 bases. Germline V gene data show CDR1 as MDHEN and CDR2 as SYDVKM. CDR3 length equals 14 residues. Trimming took 3 bases from V and 10 from J; bases not matched to a gene: 8. The DNA of the CDR3 is TGTGCCAGCAGTTTGTCAGGGCGGGGGGACGAGCAGTTCTTC. It specifies CASSLSGRGDEQFF.

The J gene is TRBJ1-6, the V gene TRBV19; TRBD1 might be the D (5 bases). CDR3 length: 13 amino acids. Germline lookup yields CDR1 LNHDA and CDR2 SQIVND (reference sequence). V lost 5 bases and J lost 14, with 16 bases in between. CDR3 DNA sequence: TGTGCCAGTAGTGAGCCTCCAGGGTTAGCCCTCCACTTT. It is translated as CASSEPPGLALHF.

The chain uses TRBV2 and TRBJ2-7; the D gene is possibly TRBD2 (6 bases). CDR3 length: 14 residues. Germline assignment: CDR1 SNHLY and CDR2 FYNNEI. The ends were cut back, 6 bases at V and 1 base at J, with 13 bases in the middle. The CDR3, as DNA: TGTGCCAGCAGCCGTGGGAGGATATCCTACGAGCAGTACTTC. Amino acids: CASSRGRISYEQYF.

The chain joins TRBV7-3 to TRBJ2-3; the match to TRBD1 covers 10 bases. Trimming cost V 0 bases and J 3 bases; bases outside gene matches: 3. Germline V gives CDR1 SGHTA, CDR2 FQGTGA. This CDR3 spans 16 amino acids. CDR3 coding DNA: TGTGCCAGCAGCTTAACGGGACAGGGGTCGACAGATACGCAGTATTTT. Translated: CASSLTGQGSTDTQYF. The whole variable domain, filled in from reference TRBV7-3 and TRBJ2-3, reads GAGVSQTPSNKVTEKGKYVELRCDPISGHTALYWYRQSLGQGPEFLIYFQGTGAADDSGLPNDRFFAVRPEGSVSTLKIQRTERGDSAVYLCASSLTGQGSTDTQYFGPGTRLTVL.

This clone occurred many times. In the same sample, other DNA sequences code for this CDR3. The chain couples TRBV7-9 to TRBJ2-1; 11 bases agree with TRBD2. This CDR3 comprises 15 residues. V shed 5 bases, J shed 9 bases, and the junction held 9 bases outside the gene matches. From germline, CDR1 is SEHNR and CDR2 FQNEAQ (reference sequence). CDR3 nucleotides: TGTGCCAGCAGCGCCGGGACTAGCGGAATTCGTGAGCAGTTCTTC. It codes for CASSAGTSGIREQFF.

The chain uses TRBV9 and TRBJ1-1; possible D gene TRBD1, 5 bases. Germline loops: CDR1 SGDLS, CDR2 YYNGEE. Trimming pared 4 bases from V and 2 bases from J, leaving 9 bases between. The CDR3 consists of 13 residues. CDR3 region: CASSTQVNTEAFF. The CDR3 nucleotides read TGTGCCAGCAGCACACAGGTAAACACTGAAGCTTTCTTT.

The V gene is TRBV7-9, the J gene TRBJ2-1; TRBD1 matches at 11 bases. The CDR3 loop spans 17 amino acids. Germline V gene sequence: CDR1 SEHNR, CDR2 FQNEAQ (reference sequence). The V gene end was trimmed by 6 bases and the J gene end by 7 bases; junction bases not matched to a gene: 14. As DNA, the CDR3 is TGTGCCAGCAGATCCCGTCCGGGACAGGGGGTCCCGAATGAGCAGTTCTTC. Its translation: CASRSRPGQGVPNEQFF.

This rearrangement joins TRBV7-9 to TRBJ2-3, with TRBD1 as a possible D gene (6 bases). The V and J ends lost 3 bases and 0 bases respectively, with 16 bases between them. This CDR3 has 17 residues. In germline, CDR1 is SEHNR, CDR2 FQNEAQ (reference sequence). The DNA of the CDR3 is TGTGCCAGCAGCTTGACCGGGACATCGATTAGCACAGATACGCAGTATTTT. Translated, it gives CASSLTGTSISTDTQYF.

The sample holds one count of this clone. The chain joins TRBV19 to TRBJ2-2, with TRBD1 as a possible D gene (6 bases). The ends were cut back, 7 bases at V and 3 bases at J, with 12 bases in the middle. The germline gives CDR1 LNHDA, CDR2 SQIVND (reference sequence). The CDR3 has 14 amino acids. CDR3 in amino acids: CASNRERDTGELFF. For the CDR3, the DNA is TGTGCCAGTAACAGGGAAAGAGACACCGGGGAGCTGTTTTTT.

This chain joins TRBV19 and TRBJ2-6, with TRBD1 matching 11 bases. V was pared by 8 bases and J by 0 bases, with 9 bases of the junction left unmatched. Per germline, CDR1 LNHDA and CDR2 SQIVND (reference sequence). The CDR3 covers 18 residues. The CDR3 region is CASSRDRGYTSGANVLTF. In DNA form, the CDR3 reads TGTGCCAGTTCACGGGACAGGGGGTACACCTCTGGGGCCAACGTCCTGACTTTC.

The chain carries TRBV7-3 and TRBJ2-7; 9 positions match TRBD1. The germline gives CDR1 SGHTA, CDR2 FQGTGA. V lost 2 bases, J lost 1 base, and 3 bases stayed unmatched. This CDR3 region has 15 residues. The CDR3 loop is CASSLGGTGSYEQYF. DNA for the CDR3: TGTGCCAGCAGCTTAGGGGGGACAGGGTCCTACGAGCAGTACTTC.

The chain is built from TRBV18 and TRBJ1-6, with D unclear. Germline loops: CDR1 KGHSH, CDR2 LQKENI. This CDR3 region has 13 residues. The V and J ends lost 7 bases and 9 bases respectively, with 13 bases between them. This CDR3 reads CASCTTLGSPLHF. CDR3 in DNA: TGTGCCAGCTGTACTACACTTGGTTCACCCCTCCACTTT.

This chain joins TRBV4-3 and TRBJ2-7; 11 bases are a match to TRBD1. Unmatched junction bases numbered 6, after V lost 0 bases and J lost 5 bases. This CDR3 has 16 residues. The germline CDR1 and CDR2 sequences are LGHNA and YSLEER. The CDR3 coding sequence is TGCGCCAGCAGCCAAGATGGGGACAGGGGGGCGAACGAGCAGTACTTC. Residues: CASSQDGDRGANEQYF.

The rearrangement joins TRBV28 to TRBJ1-1; TRBD1 might be the D (6 bases). Trimming removed 2 bases at V and 1 base at J, with 11 bases between. The CDR3 sequence is 15 residues long. Germline assignment: CDR1 MDHEN and CDR2 SYDVKM. As DNA, the CDR3 is TGTGCCAGCAGTTTACCCCGCAGGGGGAACACTGAAGCTTTCTTT. This codes for CASSLPRRGNTEAFF.

The chain joins TRBV11-3 to TRBJ2-7; a weak D match, TRBD2 (6 bases). V lost 3 bases, J lost 2 bases, and 11 bases lay in between. The CDR3 has 14 amino acids. Germline CDR1 SGHNT, CDR2 YENEEA. Written as DNA, the CDR3 is TGTGCCAGCAGCTTCGGCGGGACCGCCTACGAGCAGTACTTC. The encoded protein is CASSFGGTAYEQYF. Full variable domain (missing parts from reference TRBV11-3 and TRBJ2-7): EAGVVQSPRYKIIEKKQPVAFWCNPISGHNTLYWYLQNLGQGPELLIRYENEEAVDDSQLPKDRFSAERLKGVDSTLKIQPAELGDSAVYLCASSFGGTAYEQYFGPGTRLTVT.

The V call is TRBV5-1, the J call TRBJ1-2; the D is unclear. Germline-derived CDR1 and CDR2 are SGHRS and YFSETQ. The germline V and J ends were trimmed by 1 base and 7 bases, with 14 bases remaining between them. The CDR3 runs 14 residues. The CDR3 region is CASSLYSEESGYTF. In DNA, the CDR3 is TGCGCCAGCAGCTTGTATAGCGAAGAAAGTGGCTACACCTTC.

The chain has TRBV3-1 (or the pseudogene TRBV3-2) and TRBJ2-5; D is unclear. The CDR3 totals 13 residues. The ends were cut back, 8 bases at V and 1 base at J, with 11 bases in the middle. Germline CDR1 is LGHDT and CDR2 is YNNKEL (reference sequence). CDR3 amino acids: CASCFGPQETQYF. The CDR3 region has the DNA TGTGCCAGCTGCTTTGGGCCCCAAGAGACCCAGTACTTC.

This rearrangement joins TRBV11-2 to TRBJ2-7, with TRBD2 identical over 11 bases. The CDR3 totals 14 residues. The V and J ends lost 3 bases and 7 bases, in that order; junction bases with no gene match: 5. Germline V lookup: CDR1 SGHAT, CDR2 FQNNGV. The CDR3 protein is CASSFGTSGWEQYF. CDR3 DNA sequence: TGTGCCAGCAGCTTCGGGACTAGCGGTTGGGAGCAGTACTTC.

In this sample, this clone turned up a few times. The genes are TRBV7-9 and TRBJ2-7; 11 bases line up with TRBD1. There are 15 residues in the CDR3. The germline gives CDR1 SEHNR, CDR2 FQNEAQ (reference sequence). V was pared by 1 base and J by 7 bases, with 6 bases of the junction left unmatched. The CDR3 nucleotides read TGTGCCAGCAGCTTAGGTCGGGACAGGGGGAGGGAGCAGTACTTC. It translates to CASSLGRDRGREQYF. The variable domain in full, with the rest retrieved from reference TRBV7-9 and TRBJ2-7, is DTGVSQNPRHKITKRGQNVTFRCDPISEHNRLYWYRQTLGQGPEFLTYFQNEAQLEKSRLLSDRFSAERPKGSFSTLEIQRTEQGDSAMYLCASSLGRDRGREQYFGPGTRLTVT.